The 12 T cell receptor beta chains below all came from one sample that was sequenced in a study of blood T cells in healthy people across ages. A sample-barcoded 5' primer and a J-beta primer mix were used in a second PCR of about 7 to 12 cycles. A single record per CDR3 protein comes from TCRdb applying MiXCR to the 5' RACE reads. The sample holds hundreds of thousands of distinct CDR3 sequences, approximately 59% seen once. Sequences were obtained from blood. All receptors derive from a man between 25 and 39 years old in good health.

This clonotype is a singleton in its sample. This rearrangement joins TRBV20-1 to TRBJ2-7; D unresolved. V lost 0 bases to trimming and J lost 7 bases, with 19 bases between them. This CDR3 contains 15 residues. In germline, CDR1 is DFQATT, CDR2 SNEGSKA (reference sequence). CDR3 loop: CSARDLWGKTREQYF. The CDR3 DNA follows: TGCAGTGCTAGAGATCTGTGGGGAAAAACAAGGGAGCAGTACTTC.

The chain joins TRBV20-1 to TRBJ1-5; perhaps TRBD1 as D (5 bases). The CDR3 is 13 amino acids. The V gene lost 6 bases and the J gene lost 7 bases, with 16 bases spanning the gap. The germline V gene has CDR1 DFQATT and CDR2 SNEGSKA (reference sequence). The CDR3 reads CSAPGAPGQPQHF. The CDR3 DNA is TGCAGTGCCCCCGGGGCCCCTGGGCAGCCCCAGCATTTT.

The CDR3 nucleotides are TGTGCCAGCAGCTCTGGGACTAGCGAATCCTACGAGCAGTACTTC. Translating gives CASSSGTSESYEQYF. The chain uses TRBV7-9 and TRBJ2-7, with TRBD2 matching over 10 bases. Germline V gene lookup returns CDR1 SEHNR and CDR2 FQNEAQ (reference sequence). This CDR3 has 15 amino acids. J was trimmed by 1 base and V by 4 bases; bases with no gene match: 4.

The chain joins TRBV10-3 to TRBJ2-5, with 11 bases that match TRBD2. J lost 5 bases, V lost 6 bases, and 8 bases had no gene match. In germline, CDR1 is ENHRY, CDR2 SYGVKD. This CDR3 region has 15 residues. CDR3 loop: CAISATSGVGETQYF. CDR3 DNA sequence: TGTGCCATCAGCGCGACTAGCGGGGTCGGGGAGACCCAGTACTTC.

This sequence joins TRBV20-1 and TRBJ2-4, with 9 nucleotides matching TRBD1. Gene TRBJ2-7 matches the end of the DNA better, so the J call may be wrong. CDR1 is DFQATT, CDR2 SNEGSKA, per germline (reference sequence). CDR3 length: 14 amino acids. The CDR3: CSSPSGTGLYEQYF. In DNA, the CDR3 is TGCAGCTCCCCTTCCGGGACAGGGTTGTACGAGCAGTACTTC.

The chain combines TRBV9 with TRBJ2-1, with TRBD2 as a possible D gene (7 bases). CDR1 is SGDLS, CDR2 YYNGEE, per germline. Between the trimmed V and J ends, which lost 0 bases and 3 bases, there was a span of 13 bases. The CDR3 is 16 amino acids. The CDR3 reads CASSVGGGQLYNEQFF. DNA of the CDR3: TGTGCCAGCAGCGTAGGGGGGGGGCAGCTCTACAATGAGCAGTTCTTC. Drawing the rest from reference TRBV9 and TRBJ2-1, the complete variable domain is DSGVTQTPKHLITATGQRVTLRCSPRSGDLSVYWYQQSLDQGLQFLIQYYNGEERAKGNILERFSAQQFPDLHSELNLSSLELGDSALYFCASSVGGGQLYNEQFFGPGTRLTVL.

On this clonotype itself: The conserved closing phenylalanine or tryptophan is absent in this CDR3, likely reflecting a read error. The gene calls are TRBV25-1 and TRBJ2-6, with no clear D. Germline values: CDR1 MGHDK, CDR2 SYGVNS. The CDR3 runs to 13 residues. V was trimmed by 11 bases and J by 0 bases, leaving 8 bases between them. The CDR3 coding sequence is TGTGCCTCCGGGTACTCTGGGGCCAACGTCCTGACTGTC. Amino acids: CASGYSGANVLTV.

V and J are TRBV15 and TRBJ2-7, with D perhaps matching TRBD1 (6 bases). Germline values: CDR1 LNHNV, CDR2 YYDKDF (reference sequence). The ends were cut back, 1 base at V and 5 bases at J, with 21 bases in the middle. The CDR3 is 17 residues long. CDR3 amino acids: CATSRGGFEGVGNEQYF. The CDR3 DNA is TGTGCCACCAGCAGAGGGGGATTTGAGGGGGTTGGTAACGAGCAGTACTTC.

The rearrangement uses TRBV27 and TRBJ1-1; TRBD1 aligns across 9 bases. Germline V gives CDR1 MNHEY, CDR2 SMNVEV (reference sequence). The CDR3 is made up of 17 amino acids. Germline trimming cut 3 bases from V and 2 bases from J; bases unmatched to any gene: 10. The CDR3 sequence: CASSFSLQGAVNTEAFF. The CDR3, as DNA: TGTGCCAGCAGTTTCTCCCTACAGGGGGCGGTCAACACTGAAGCTTTCTTT.

This clonotype was detected only a few times. V gene TRBV5-6 combines with J gene TRBJ2-5; D unclear. Looked up from germline, CDR1 is SGHDT and CDR2 is YYEEEE. The CDR3 consists of 15 residues. V lost 5 bases, J lost 1 base, and 15 bases lay in between. CDR3 sequence: CASSLRLIGQETQYF. The CDR3 DNA reads TGTGCCAGCAGTTTGAGGCTTATCGGCCAAGAGACCCAGTACTTC.

J is TRBJ2-1 and V is TRBV7-2; 7 bases agree with TRBD2. The DNA end is a closer match to TRBJ2-7, so the J assignment may be wrong. The germline gives CDR1 SGHTA, CDR2 FQGNSA. This CDR3 is 14 amino acids long. CDR3 sequence: CASSLERGIYEQYF. The CDR3 DNA sequence: TGTGCCAGCAGCTTAGAGCGGGGAATCTACGAGCAGTACTTC.

This chain connects TRBV4-3 to TRBJ2-3, with a possible D match to TRBD1 (7 bases). This CDR3 comprises 18 residues. Germline CDR1 is LGHNA and CDR2 is YSLEER. Deletions cut 5 bases from V and 2 bases from J, with 23 bases between. CDR3 sequence reads: CASSKNLQGRGTTDTQYF. The CDR3 DNA is TGCGCCAGCAGCAAGAACCTACAGGGGCGCGGGACCACAGATACGCAGTATTTT.